The entry that follows covers one TCR beta chain sequence. Its matching antigen is unknown. This sample's time point: sample taken at primary tumor resection. Whole RNA came from tumor, nontumor lung or frozen PBMC and was sequenced without being sorted. The source of the sample is a study of spatial heterogeneity in lung cancer. Points from the study as a whole: Ubiquitous expanded tumor TCRs were seen in blood more at resection than at follow-up.

Germline CDR1 is SGHAT and CDR2 is FQNNGV. This CDR3 spans 16 amino acids. The V segment lost 3 bases and the J segment 7 bases; nucleotides outside the gene matches: 4. TCRdb itself ran the 5' RACE reads through MiXCR, one entry per CDR3 protein. Found here are about 92,000 distinct CDR3 sequences, approximately 12% of them singletons; the top ten hold 35% to 45%. This TCR derives from a male donor with early-stage non-small cell lung cancer. V gene TRBV11-2 combines with J gene TRBJ2-1, with TRBD2 matching over 15 bases. This specimen was PBMCs, taken at surgery. The CDR3 DNA follows: TGTGCCAGCAGCTTCGGACTAGCGGGAGGGCGTAATGAGCAGTTCTTC. Translating gives CASSFGLAGGRNEQFF. Using reference TRBV11-2 and TRBJ2-1 for the parts outside the CDR3, the full variable domain is EAGVAQSPRYKIIEKRQSVAFWCNPISGHATLYWYQQILGQGPKLLIQFQNNGVVDDSQLPKDRFSAERLKGVDSTLKIQPAKLEDSAVYLCASSFGLAGGRNEQFFGPGTRLTVL.